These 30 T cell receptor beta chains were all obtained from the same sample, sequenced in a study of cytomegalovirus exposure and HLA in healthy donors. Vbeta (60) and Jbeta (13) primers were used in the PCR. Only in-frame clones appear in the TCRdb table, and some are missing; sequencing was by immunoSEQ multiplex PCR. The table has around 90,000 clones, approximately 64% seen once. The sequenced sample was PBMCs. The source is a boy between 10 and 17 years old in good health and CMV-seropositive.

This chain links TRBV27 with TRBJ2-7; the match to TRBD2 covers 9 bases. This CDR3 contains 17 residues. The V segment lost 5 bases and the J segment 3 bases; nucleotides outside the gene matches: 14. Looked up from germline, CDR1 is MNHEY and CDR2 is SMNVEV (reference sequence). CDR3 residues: CASSRSLISGRRYEQYF. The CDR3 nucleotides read TGTGCCAGCAGTCGCTCCCTTATCAGCGGGAGGCGCTACGAGCAGTACTTC.

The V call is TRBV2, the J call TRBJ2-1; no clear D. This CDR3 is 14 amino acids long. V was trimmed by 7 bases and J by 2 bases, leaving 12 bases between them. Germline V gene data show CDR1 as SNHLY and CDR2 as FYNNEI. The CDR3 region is CASTMGSTYNEQFF. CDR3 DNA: TGTGCCAGCACCATGGGCAGCACCTACAATGAGCAGTTCTTC.

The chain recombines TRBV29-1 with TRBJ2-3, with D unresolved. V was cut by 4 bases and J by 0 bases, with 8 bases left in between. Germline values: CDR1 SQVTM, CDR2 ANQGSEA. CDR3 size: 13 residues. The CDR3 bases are TGCAGCGTTGCCCTGACTAGCACAGATACGCAGTATTTT. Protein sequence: CSVALTSTDTQYF.

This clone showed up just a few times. CDR3 DNA: TGTGCCAGCAGTGAATATACTGGGCGGGGTAGCACAGATACGCAGTATTTT. Protein product: CASSEYTGRGSTDTQYF. The gene calls are TRBV25-1 and TRBJ2-3, with a possible D match to TRBD2 (6 bases). V shed 0 bases and J shed 0 bases, with 13 bases lying between them. CDR1 and CDR2 (germline): MGHDK, SYGVNS. The CDR3 consists of 17 residues.

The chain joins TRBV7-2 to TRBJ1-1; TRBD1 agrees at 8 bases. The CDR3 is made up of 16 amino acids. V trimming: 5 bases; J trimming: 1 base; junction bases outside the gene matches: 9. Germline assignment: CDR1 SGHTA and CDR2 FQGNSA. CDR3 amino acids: CASSRTYRGENTEAFF. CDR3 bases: TGTGCCAGCAGCCGAACCTACAGGGGGGAGAACACTGAAGCTTTCTTT.

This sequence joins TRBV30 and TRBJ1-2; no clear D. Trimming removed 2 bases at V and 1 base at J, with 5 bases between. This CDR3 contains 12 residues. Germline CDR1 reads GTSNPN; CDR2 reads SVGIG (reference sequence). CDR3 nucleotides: TGTGCCTGGAGTCCGTATAACTATGGCTACACCTTC. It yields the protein CAWSPYNYGYTF.

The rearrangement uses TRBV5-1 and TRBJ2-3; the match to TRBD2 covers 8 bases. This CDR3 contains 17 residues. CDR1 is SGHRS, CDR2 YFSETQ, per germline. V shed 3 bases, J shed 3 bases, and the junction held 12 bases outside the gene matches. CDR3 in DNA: TGCGCCAGCAGCTCCCGGGGGGGCGGAATACTAACAGATACGCAGTATTTT. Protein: CASSSRGGGILTDTQYF.

For the CDR3, the DNA is TGTGCCAGCAGCGTAGACGGGTTCGGGGACCAGTACTTC. It codes for CASSVDGFGDQYF. The chain links TRBV9 to TRBJ2-5; D is perhaps TRBD2 (5 bases). Germline V gene sequence: CDR1 SGDLS, CDR2 YYNGEE. This CDR3 is built from 13 residues. The V and J ends lost 0 bases and 10 bases respectively, with 13 bases between them.

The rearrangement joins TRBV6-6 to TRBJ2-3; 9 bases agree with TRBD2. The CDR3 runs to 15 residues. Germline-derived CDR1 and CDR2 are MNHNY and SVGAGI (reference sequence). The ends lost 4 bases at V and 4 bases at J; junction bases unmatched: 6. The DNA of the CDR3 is TGTGCCAGCAGTTCCAGGGGACTAGCTGCAGATACGCAGTATTTT. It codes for CASSSRGLAADTQYF.

In DNA, the CDR3 is TGTGCCTGGAGTGAACTAGCGGGGGGGGGTTGGCAGTTCTTC. Amino acids: CAWSELAGGGWQFF. The genes are TRBV30 and TRBJ2-1; TRBD2 matches 13 bases. This CDR3 comprises 14 residues. CDR1 is GTSNPN, CDR2 SVGIG, per germline (reference sequence). The J segment lost 12 bases and the V segment lost 1 base, leaving 6 bases of the junction unmatched.

This chain's CDR3 is CASSPFSTGNSYEQYF. The CDR3 DNA sequence: TGTGCCAGCAGCCCGTTCTCGACAGGAAACTCCTACGAGCAGTACTTC. The V and J genes are TRBV5-4 and TRBJ2-7; TRBD1 might be the D (6 bases). CDR3 length equals 16 residues. CDR1 SGHNT and CDR2 YYREEE come from the germline V gene (reference sequence). V dropped 4 bases and J dropped 0 bases, with 17 bases sitting between them.

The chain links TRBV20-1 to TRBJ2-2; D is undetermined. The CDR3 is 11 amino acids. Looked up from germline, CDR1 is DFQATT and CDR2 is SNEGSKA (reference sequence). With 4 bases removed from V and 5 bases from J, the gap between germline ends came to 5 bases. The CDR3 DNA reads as TGCAGTGCTATGAGAACCGGGGAGCTGTTTTTT. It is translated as CSAMRTGELFF.

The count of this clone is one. The DNA of the CDR3 is TGCGCCAGCAGCCCCGGACTAGCGGGAGGACAAGGCGACGAGCAGTACTTC. This sequence encodes CASSPGLAGGQGDEQYF. The gene calls are TRBV5-1 and TRBJ2-7, with 14 bases aligning to TRBD2. CDR3 size: 17 residues. Germline values: CDR1 SGHRS, CDR2 YFSETQ. The V segment lost 4 bases and the J segment 5 bases; nucleotides outside the gene matches: 11.

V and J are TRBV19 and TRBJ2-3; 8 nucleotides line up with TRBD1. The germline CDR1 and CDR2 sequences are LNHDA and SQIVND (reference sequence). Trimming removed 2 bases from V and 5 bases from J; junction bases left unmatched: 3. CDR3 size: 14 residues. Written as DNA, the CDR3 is TGTGCCAGTAGTATACAGGGGGCCGAAGATACGCAGTATTTT. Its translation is CASSIQGAEDTQYF.

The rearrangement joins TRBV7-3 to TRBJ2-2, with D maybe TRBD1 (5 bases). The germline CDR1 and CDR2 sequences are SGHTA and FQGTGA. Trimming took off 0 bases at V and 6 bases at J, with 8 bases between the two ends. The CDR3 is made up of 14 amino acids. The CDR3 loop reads CASSLTPRAGELFF. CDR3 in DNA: TGTGCCAGCAGCTTAACGCCCAGGGCCGGGGAGCTGTTTTTT.

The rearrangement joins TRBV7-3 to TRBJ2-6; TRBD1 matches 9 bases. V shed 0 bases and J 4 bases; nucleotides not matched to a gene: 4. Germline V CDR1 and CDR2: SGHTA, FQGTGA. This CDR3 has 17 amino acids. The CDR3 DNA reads TGTGCCAGCAGCTTAACAACAGGGGGCACCGGGGCCAACGTCCTGACTTTC. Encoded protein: CASSLTTGGTGANVLTF.

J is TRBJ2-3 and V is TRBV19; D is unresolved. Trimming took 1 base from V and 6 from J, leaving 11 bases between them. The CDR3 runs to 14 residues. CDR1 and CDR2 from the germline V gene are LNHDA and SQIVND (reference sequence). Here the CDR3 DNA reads TGTGCCAGTAGTATAGCCCAGAATGCCGATACGCAGTATTTT. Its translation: CASSIAQNADTQYF.

CDR3 residues: CASSDALGSATGNYEQYF. CDR3 nucleotides: TGCGCCAGCAGTGACGCCTTGGGGTCCGCGACAGGGAACTACGAGCAGTACTTC. The chain is built from TRBV10-2 and TRBJ2-7; 7 positions match TRBD1. The CDR3 is 18 amino acids. Germline V gene lookup returns CDR1 WSHSY and CDR2 SAAADI. The J segment lost 3 bases and the V segment lost 3 bases, leaving 17 bases of the junction unmatched.

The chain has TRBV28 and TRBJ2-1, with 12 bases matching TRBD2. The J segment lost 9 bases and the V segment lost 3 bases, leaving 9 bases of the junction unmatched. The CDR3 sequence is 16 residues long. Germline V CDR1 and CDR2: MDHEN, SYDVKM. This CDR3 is CASSLASSGRAGEQFF. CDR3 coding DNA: TGTGCCAGCAGTTTGGCGTCTAGCGGGAGGGCCGGTGAGCAGTTCTTC.

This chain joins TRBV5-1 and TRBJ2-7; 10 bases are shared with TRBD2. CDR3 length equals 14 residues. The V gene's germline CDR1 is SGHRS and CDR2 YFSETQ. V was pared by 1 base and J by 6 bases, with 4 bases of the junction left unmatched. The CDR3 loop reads CASSLTLAGAEQYF. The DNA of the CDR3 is TGCGCCAGCAGCTTGACGCTAGCGGGAGCCGAGCAGTACTTC.

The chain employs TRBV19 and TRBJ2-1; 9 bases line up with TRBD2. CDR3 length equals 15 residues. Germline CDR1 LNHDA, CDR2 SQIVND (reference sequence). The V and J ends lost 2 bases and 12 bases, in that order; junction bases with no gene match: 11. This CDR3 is CASSIPGLANGGQFF. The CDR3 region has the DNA TGTGCCAGTAGTATACCGGGACTAGCAAACGGGGGGCAGTTCTTC.

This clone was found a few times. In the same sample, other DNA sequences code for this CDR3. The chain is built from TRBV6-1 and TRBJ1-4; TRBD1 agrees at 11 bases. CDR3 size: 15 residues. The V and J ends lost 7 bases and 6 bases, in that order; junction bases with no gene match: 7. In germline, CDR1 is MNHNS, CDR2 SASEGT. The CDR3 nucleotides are TGTGCCAGCATCATTCCGGGACAGGGGGATGAAAAACTGTTTTTT. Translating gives CASIIPGQGDEKLFF.

The CDR3 coding sequence is TGCGCCAGCAGCCAGCTAGGGCCAGGGGGCAGTGAAAAACTGTTTTTT. Amino acid sequence: CASSQLGPGGSEKLFF. This rearrangement joins TRBV4-1 to TRBJ1-4, with 8 nucleotides matching TRBD1. CDR1 is MGHRA, CDR2 YSYEKL, per germline. This CDR3 has 16 residues. The J segment lost 7 bases and the V segment lost 3 bases, leaving 10 bases of the junction unmatched.

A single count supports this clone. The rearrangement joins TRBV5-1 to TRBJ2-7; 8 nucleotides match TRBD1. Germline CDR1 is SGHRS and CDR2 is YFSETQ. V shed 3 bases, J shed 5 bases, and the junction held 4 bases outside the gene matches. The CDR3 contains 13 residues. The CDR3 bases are TGCGCCAGCAGCTGGACAGGGATCAACGAGCAGTACTTC. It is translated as CASSWTGINEQYF.

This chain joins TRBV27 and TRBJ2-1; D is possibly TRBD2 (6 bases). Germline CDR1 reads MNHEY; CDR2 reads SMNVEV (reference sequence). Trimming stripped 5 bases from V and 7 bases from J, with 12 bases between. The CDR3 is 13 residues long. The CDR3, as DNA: TGTGCCAGCAGTGGGGGGACCAATAATGAGCAGTTCTTC. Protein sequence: CASSGGTNNEQFF.

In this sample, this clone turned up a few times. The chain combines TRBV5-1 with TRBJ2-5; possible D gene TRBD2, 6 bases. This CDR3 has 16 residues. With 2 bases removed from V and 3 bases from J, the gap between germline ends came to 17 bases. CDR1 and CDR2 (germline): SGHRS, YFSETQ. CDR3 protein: CASSLIPTGAEETQYF. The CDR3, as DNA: TGCGCCAGCAGCTTAATCCCTACGGGAGCTGAAGAGACCCAGTACTTC. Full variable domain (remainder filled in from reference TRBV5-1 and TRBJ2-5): KAGVTQTPRYLIKTRGQQVTLSCSPISGHRSVSWYQQTPGQGLQFLFEYFSETQRNKGNFPGRFSGRQFSNSRSEMNVSTLELGDSALYLCASSLIPTGAEETQYFGPGTRLLVL.

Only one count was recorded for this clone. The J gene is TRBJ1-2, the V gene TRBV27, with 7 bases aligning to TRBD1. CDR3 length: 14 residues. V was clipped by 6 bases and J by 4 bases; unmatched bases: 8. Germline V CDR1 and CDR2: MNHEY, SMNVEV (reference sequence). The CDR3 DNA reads TGTGCCAGCAGGCGACAGGGCTTAGCCTATGGCTACACCTTC. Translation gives CASRRQGLAYGYTF.

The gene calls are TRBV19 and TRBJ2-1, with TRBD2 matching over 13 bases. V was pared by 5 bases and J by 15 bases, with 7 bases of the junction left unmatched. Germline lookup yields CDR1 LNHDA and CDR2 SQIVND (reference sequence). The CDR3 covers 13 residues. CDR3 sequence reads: CASSLGLAGARFF. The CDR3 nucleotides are TGTGCCAGTAGTCTCGGACTAGCGGGGGCACGGTTCTTC.

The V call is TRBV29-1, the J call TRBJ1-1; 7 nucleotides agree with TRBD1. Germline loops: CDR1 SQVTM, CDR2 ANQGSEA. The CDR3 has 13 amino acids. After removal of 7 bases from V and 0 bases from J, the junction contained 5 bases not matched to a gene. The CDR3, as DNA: TGCAGCGCAAACAGGGGAATGAACACTGAAGCTTTCTTT. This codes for CSANRGMNTEAFF.

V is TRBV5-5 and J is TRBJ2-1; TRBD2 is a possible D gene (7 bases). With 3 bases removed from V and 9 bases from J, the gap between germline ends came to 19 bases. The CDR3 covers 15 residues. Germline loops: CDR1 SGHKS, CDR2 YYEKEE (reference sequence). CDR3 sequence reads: CASSSLVSRGGEQFF. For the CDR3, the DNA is TGTGCCAGCAGCTCACTAGTGAGTAGGGGGGGTGAGCAGTTCTTC.